Following are 27 T cell receptor beta chains from one sample sequenced in a study of T cells after yellow fever vaccination. TCRdb ran MiXCR on the 5' RACE reads and lists one entry per CDR3 protein. The sample has 400,000 to 450,000 distinct CDR3 sequences, about 19% seen once; the top ten hold about 18%. This sample comprised PBMCs, obtained before the yellow fever booster vaccination. These TCRs come from a man between 18 and 29 years old who received the YFV17D yellow fever vaccine.

The chain joins TRBV4-3 to TRBJ1-6; TRBD1 agrees at 7 bases. V lost 1 base and J lost 4; bases outside the gene matches: 7. The CDR3 contains 17 residues. Germline CDR1 is LGHNA and CDR2 is YSLEER. CDR3 loop: CASSQVGDRTYNSPLHF. The CDR3 DNA reads TGCGCCAGCAGCCAAGTAGGGGACAGAACATATAATTCACCCCTCCACTTT.

In its sample, this clonotype was seen once. This chain uses TRBV27 with TRBJ1-5, with a possible D match to TRBD1 (5 bases). Germline-derived CDR1 and CDR2 are MNHEY and SMNVEV (reference sequence). The V gene lost 9 bases and the J gene lost 2 bases, with 11 bases spanning the gap. The CDR3 sequence is 13 residues long. CDR3 amino acids: CARKWGGNQPQHF. The CDR3 DNA is TGTGCCAGAAAATGGGGGGGCAATCAGCCCCAGCATTTT.

This sequence joins TRBV7-9 and TRBJ1-4; D may be TRBD1 (6 bases). Germline loops: CDR1 SEHNR, CDR2 FQNEAQ (reference sequence). The ends were cut back, 5 bases at V and 8 bases at J, with 9 bases in the middle. The CDR3 runs to 12 residues. The CDR3 protein is CASSPGQEKLFF. CDR3 in DNA: TGTGCCAGCAGCCCCGGACAGGAAAAACTGTTTTTT.

V is TRBV4-3 and J is TRBJ2-2; TRBD1 is a possible D gene (5 bases). Per the germline V gene, CDR1 is LGHNA and CDR2 is YSLEER. V lost 3 bases and J 7 bases, leaving 12 bases between the germline ends. The CDR3 is 14 residues long. The CDR3 DNA reads TGCGCCAGCAGCCACGTACCAGGGAACGGGGAGCTGTTTTTT. This codes for CASSHVPGNGELFF.

The chain is built from TRBV5-1 and TRBJ2-2; D might be TRBD2 (5 bases). This CDR3 region has 16 residues. Looked up from germline, CDR1 is SGHRS and CDR2 is YFSETQ. With 4 bases removed from V and 4 bases from J, the gap between germline ends came to 17 bases. The CDR3 is CASSPVTSSFTGELFF. The DNA for the CDR3 is TGCGCCAGCAGCCCGGTCACTAGTTCATTCACCGGGGAGCTGTTTTTT.

In its sample, this clonotype was seen a few times. The V and J genes are TRBV28 and TRBJ1-1; the D gene is possibly TRBD1 (5 bases). The CDR3 extends over 15 amino acids. Germline assignment: CDR1 MDHEN and CDR2 SYDVKM. V was clipped by 5 bases and J by 0 bases, with 13 bases between them. The CDR3, as DNA: TGTGCCAGCAGTCCCCCCCGGGGGATGAACACTGAAGCTTTCTTT. This translates into CASSPPRGMNTEAFF.

This clonotype was observed a few times. The chain carries TRBV5-1 and TRBJ1-4; tentatively, D is TRBD1 (6 bases). Germline V gives CDR1 SGHRS, CDR2 YFSETQ. V was trimmed by 1 base and J by 6 bases, leaving 10 bases between them. The CDR3 is 14 residues long. CDR3 nucleotide sequence: TGCGCCAGCAGCTTGAAGACAGGAGATGAAAAACTGTTTTTT. Translation: CASSLKTGDEKLFF. Supplemented by reference TRBV5-1 and TRBJ1-4, the full variable domain reads KAGVTQTPRYLIKTRGQQVTLSCSPISGHRSVSWYQQTPGQGLQFLFEYFSETQRNKGNFPGRFSGRQFSNSRSEMNVSTLELGDSALYLCASSLKTGDEKLFFGSGTQLSVL.

The chain uses TRBV25-1 and TRBJ2-3; TRBD2 matches at 11 bases. V shed 4 bases, J shed 4 bases, and the junction held 4 bases outside the gene matches. This CDR3 contains 15 residues. CDR1 is MGHDK, CDR2 SYGVNS, per germline. The CDR3 is CASSVAGGRADTQYF. CDR3 coding DNA: TGTGCCAGCAGTGTAGCGGGGGGGCGCGCAGATACGCAGTATTTT.

J is TRBJ1-4 and V is TRBV27; D remains unclear. Germline V gene sequence: CDR1 MNHEY, CDR2 SMNVEV (reference sequence). Between the trimmed V and J ends, which lost 3 bases and 6 bases, there was a span of 8 bases. The CDR3 loop spans 13 amino acids. CDR3 DNA sequence: TGTGCCAGCAGTTTTAGGGATGATGAAAAACTGTTTTTT. Its translation: CASSFRDDEKLFF. Variable domain in full (rest from reference TRBV27 and TRBJ1-4): EAQVTQNPRYLITVTGKKLTVTCSQNMNHEYMSWYRQDPGLGLRQIYYSMNVEVTDKGDVPEGYKVSRKEKRNFPLILESPSPNQTSLYFCASSFRDDEKLFFGSGTQLSVL.

The rearrangement links TRBV7-2 to TRBJ2-3; TRBD2 is a possible D gene (6 bases). V lost 3 bases to trimming and J lost 3 bases, with 13 bases between them. CDR1 and CDR2 (germline): SGHTA, FQGNSA. The CDR3 totals 15 residues. The CDR3 DNA sequence: TGTGCCAGCAGCTTTGCCGGGGCGGGAACAGATACGCAGTATTTT. Its protein is CASSFAGAGTDTQYF. Together with reference TRBV7-2 and TRBJ2-3, the CDR3 gives the full variable domain: GAGVSQSPSNKVTEKGKDVELRCDPISGHTALYWYRQSLGQGLEFLIYFQGNSAPDKSGLPSDRFSAERTGGSVSTLTIQRTQQEDSAVYLCASSFAGAGTDTQYFGPGTRLTVL.

Comment on this clonotype: One junction end does not reproduce the germline sequence, and a read error may be involved. This chain links TRBV4-3 with TRBJ1-2; unclear D gene. The CDR3 is 13 amino acids. The germline V gene encodes CDR1 LGHNA and CDR2 YSLEER. The CDR3 loop reads CASRQEVIYGYTF. Written as DNA, the CDR3 is TGCGCCAGCAGGCAAGAGGTTATCTATGGCTACACCTTC.

This clonotype was seen at least ten times. V gene TRBV5-1 combines with J gene TRBJ2-3; 8 bases match TRBD1. Germline loops: CDR1 SGHRS, CDR2 YFSETQ. V lost 1 base to trimming and J lost 0 bases; unmatched junction nucleotides: 7. The CDR3 has 17 residues. The CDR3 reads CASSLITGGFSTDTQYF. CDR3 sequence (DNA): TGCGCCAGCAGCTTGATAACAGGGGGATTTAGCACAGATACGCAGTATTTT. Filled out from reference TRBV5-1 and TRBJ2-3, the complete variable domain reads KAGVTQTPRYLIKTRGQQVTLSCSPISGHRSVSWYQQTPGQGLQFLFEYFSETQRNKGNFPGRFSGRQFSNSRSEMNVSTLELGDSALYLCASSLITGGFSTDTQYFGPGTRLTVL.

The rearrangement links TRBV12-3 or TRBV12-4 to TRBJ1-2; 9 nucleotides agree with TRBD1. V shed 8 bases and J 11 bases; nucleotides not matched to a gene: 9. CDR3 length equals 12 residues. DNA of the CDR3: TGTGCCAGCGGACGGGGACAGGGATCTTACACCTTC. Protein: CASGRGQGSYTF.

The genes are TRBV29-1 and TRBJ2-6, with D uncertain. In germline, CDR1 is SQVTM, CDR2 ANQGSEA. Trimming shortened V by 6 bases and J by 4 bases, and 22 bases separated the two germline ends. CDR3 length: 17 residues. The CDR3 protein is CSVVAETQYFGANVLTF. The DNA of the CDR3 is TGCAGCGTGGTCGCCGAAACACAATATTTCGGGGCCAACGTCCTGACTTTC. Together with reference TRBV29-1 and TRBJ2-6, the CDR3 gives the full variable domain: SAVISQKPSRDICQRGTSLTIQCQVDSQVTMMFWYRQQPGQSLTLIATANQGSEATYESGFVIDKFPISRPNLTFSTLTVSNMSPEDSSIYLCSVVAETQYFGANVLTFGAGSRLTVL.

This clonotype was seen more than once but under ten times. The rearrangement uses TRBV4-2 and TRBJ2-5; D might be TRBD1 or TRBD2, each matching 5 bases. V was clipped by 5 bases and J by 2 bases, with 24 bases between them. The CDR3 is 18 residues long. Per germline, CDR1 LGHNA and CDR2 YNFKEQ. This chain's CDR3 is CASSASGVGRTVQETQYF. CDR3 in DNA: TGTGCCAGCAGCGCCTCCGGAGTGGGACGCACAGTTCAAGAGACCCAGTACTTC.

The chain carries TRBV4-1 and TRBJ1-4, with a possible D match to TRBD1 (5 bases). CDR3 size: 14 residues. Deletions cut 4 bases from V and 5 bases from J, with 11 bases between. The germline V gene encodes CDR1 MGHRA and CDR2 YSYEKL. CDR3 amino acids: CASSPLGGNEKLFF. CDR3 nucleotide sequence: TGCGCCAGCAGCCCCCTTGGGGGGAATGAAAAACTGTTTTTT.

The genes are TRBV5-1 and TRBJ1-2; TRBD1 might be the D (5 bases). CDR1 is SGHRS and CDR2 is YFSETQ in the germline V gene. This CDR3 region has 15 residues. Deletions cut 1 base from V and 3 bases from J, with 13 bases between. As DNA, the CDR3 is TGCGCCAGCAGCTTGCGGCCAGGGCGTCACTATGGCTACACCTTC. Protein product: CASSLRPGRHYGYTF.

V gene TRBV6-2 or TRBV6-3 combines with J gene TRBJ2-5; TRBD1 might be the D (7 bases). Per germline, CDR1 MNHEY and CDR2 SVGEGT. V was cut by 6 bases and J by 1 base, with 9 bases left in between. The CDR3 consists of 13 residues. The chain's CDR3 is CASRRDSQETQYF. The CDR3 nucleotides are TGTGCCAGCAGGCGGGACAGCCAAGAGACCCAGTACTTC.

The table lists this clonotype with a few counts. V gene TRBV7-3 combines with J gene TRBJ2-3, with TRBD1 matching over 8 bases. The CDR3 has 14 residues. The V and J ends lost 5 bases and 8 bases, in that order; junction bases with no gene match: 9. CDR1 and CDR2 (germline): SGHTA, FQGTGA. The CDR3 loop is CASSPNPRGPTQYF. The CDR3 nucleotides are TGTGCCAGCAGCCCCAACCCCAGGGGGCCTACGCAGTATTTT. The whole variable domain, filled in from reference TRBV7-3 and TRBJ2-3, reads GAGVSQTPSNKVTEKGKYVELRCDPISGHTALYWYRQSLGQGPEFLIYFQGTGAADDSGLPNDRFFAVRPEGSVSTLKIQRTERGDSAVYLCASSPNPRGPTQYFGPGTRLTVL.

The chain carries TRBV10-3 and TRBJ2-3; D possibly uses TRBD1 or TRBD2 (6 bases each). The CDR3 runs to 14 residues. V lost 10 bases to trimming and J lost 2 bases, with 16 bases between them. Per germline, CDR1 ENHRY and CDR2 SYGVKD. This CDR3 reads CATTGADFTDTQYF. The CDR3, as DNA: TGTGCCACCACGGGGGCAGATTTCACAGATACGCAGTATTTT.

The chain joins TRBV4-1 to TRBJ2-2; D is perhaps TRBD1 (6 bases). Germline CDR1 and CDR2: MGHRA and YSYEKL. The V end was cut by 0 bases, the J end by 7 bases, with 9 bases between. The CDR3 is 14 residues long. CDR3 in DNA: TGCGCCAGCAGCCAAGAGGGGGCCGGCGGGGAGCTGTTTTTT. It translates to CASSQEGAGGELFF.

This clonotype has a single count. The rearrangement joins TRBV11-1 to TRBJ2-3; either TRBD1 or TRBD2 may supply D (5 bases each). The CDR3 has 14 residues. Germline V gene data show CDR1 as SGHAT and CDR2 as FQDESV (reference sequence). V lost 5 bases and J lost 14, with 23 bases in between. The CDR3 here is CASSLLRDATFPYF. The DNA for the CDR3 is TGTGCCAGCAGCCTACTCCGGGACGCCACGTTTCCGTATTTT.

Only a few counts were recorded for this clonotype. The chain uses TRBV12-3 or TRBV12-4 and TRBJ1-2, with 10 nucleotides matching TRBD1. With V trimmed by 6 bases and J by 6 bases, 4 bases remained unmatched. The CDR3 runs 13 residues. The CDR3 bases are TGTGCCAGCAGGGGGGACAGGGGTCATGGCTACACCTTC. It is translated as CASRGDRGHGYTF.

In its sample, this clonotype was seen a few times. The germline gene is not matched at one end of the junction; a read error may be the cause. V is TRBV10-3 and J is TRBJ1-1; no definite D call. Germline V gives CDR1 ENHRY, CDR2 SYGVKD. CDR3 length equals 13 residues. CDR3 bases: TGTGCCATCAGAGAGGGTCTGAATACTGAAGCTTTCTTT. Protein: CAIREGLNTEAFF.

This clonotype was found once. The J gene is TRBJ1-1, the V gene TRBV10-3, with a tentative D call TRBD1 (6 bases). This CDR3 contains 15 residues. V lost 3 bases, J lost 1 base, and 12 bases lay in between. Germline CDR1 reads ENHRY; CDR2 reads SYGVKD. The CDR3 DNA reads TGTGCCATCAGTGATCGGGGACACGAGAACACTGAAGCTTTCTTT. This encodes CAISDRGHENTEAFF.

The rearrangement uses TRBV20-1 and TRBJ2-3; no clear D gene. The CDR3 is made up of 14 amino acids. The germline V gene encodes CDR1 DFQATT and CDR2 SNEGSKA (reference sequence). V was clipped by 1 base and J by 4 bases, with 12 bases between them. CDR3 sequence: CSARGYEVADTQYF. The CDR3 DNA follows: TGCAGTGCTAGAGGCTACGAAGTGGCAGATACGCAGTATTTT.

A few counts support this clonotype. This chain joins TRBV20-1 and TRBJ2-7; D may be TRBD1 or TRBD2 (5 bases each). This CDR3 has 11 amino acids. CDR1 and CDR2 (germline): DFQATT, SNEGSKA (reference sequence). Trimming took 6 bases from V and 6 from J, leaving 12 bases between them. The CDR3 DNA is TGCAGTGCCAAAGGTGGGGGCGAGCAGTACGTC. This codes for CSAKGGGEQYV.